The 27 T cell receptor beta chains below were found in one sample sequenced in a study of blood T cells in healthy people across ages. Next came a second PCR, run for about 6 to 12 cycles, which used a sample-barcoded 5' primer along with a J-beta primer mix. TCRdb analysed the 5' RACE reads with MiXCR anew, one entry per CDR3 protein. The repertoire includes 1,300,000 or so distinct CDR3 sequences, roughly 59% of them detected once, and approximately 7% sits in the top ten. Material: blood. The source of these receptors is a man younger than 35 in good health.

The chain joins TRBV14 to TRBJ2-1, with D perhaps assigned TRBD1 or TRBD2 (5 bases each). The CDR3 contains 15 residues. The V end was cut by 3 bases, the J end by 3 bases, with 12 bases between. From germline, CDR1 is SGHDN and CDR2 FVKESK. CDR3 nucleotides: TGTGCCAGCAGCCAGTTTGGGACGGTCTACAATGAGCAGTTCTTC. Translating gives CASSQFGTVYNEQFF.

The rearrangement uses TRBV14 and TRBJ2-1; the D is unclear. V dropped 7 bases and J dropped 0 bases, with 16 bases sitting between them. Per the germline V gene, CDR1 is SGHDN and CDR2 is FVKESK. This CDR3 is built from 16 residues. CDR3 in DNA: TGTGCCAGCACCCGAAGTAGCTTAAGCTCCTACAATGAGCAGTTCTTC. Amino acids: CASTRSSLSSYNEQFF.

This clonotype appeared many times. The CDR3 DNA follows: TGCAGCGCCCGGGGCAGGGGACAAGAGACCCAGTACTTC. Translated, it gives CSARGRGQETQYF. J is TRBJ2-5 and V is TRBV29-1; TRBD1 is a possible D gene (6 bases). This CDR3 has 13 amino acids. Germline values: CDR1 SQVTM, CDR2 ANQGSEA. V was trimmed by 7 bases and J by 2 bases, leaving 14 bases between them.

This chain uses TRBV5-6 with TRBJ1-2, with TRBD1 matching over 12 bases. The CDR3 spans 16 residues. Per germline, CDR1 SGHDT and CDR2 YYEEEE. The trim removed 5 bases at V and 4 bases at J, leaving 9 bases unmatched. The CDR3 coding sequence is TGTGCCAGCAGGGACCGGGACAGGGGGCATATCTATGGCTACACCTTC. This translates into CASRDRDRGHIYGYTF.

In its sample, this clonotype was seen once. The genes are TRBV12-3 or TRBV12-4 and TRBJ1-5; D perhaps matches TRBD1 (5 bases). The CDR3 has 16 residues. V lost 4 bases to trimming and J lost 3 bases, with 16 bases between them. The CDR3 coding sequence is TGTGCCAGCAGTTCCCGAGCCCGACAGATCAATCAGCCCCAGCATTTT. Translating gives CASSSRARQINQPQHF.

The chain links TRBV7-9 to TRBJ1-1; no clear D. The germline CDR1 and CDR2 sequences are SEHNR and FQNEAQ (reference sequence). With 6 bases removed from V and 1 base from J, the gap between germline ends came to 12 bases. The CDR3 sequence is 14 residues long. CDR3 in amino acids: CASSATRQNTEAFF. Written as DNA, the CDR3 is TGTGCCAGCAGTGCCACCCGGCAGAACACTGAAGCTTTCTTT.

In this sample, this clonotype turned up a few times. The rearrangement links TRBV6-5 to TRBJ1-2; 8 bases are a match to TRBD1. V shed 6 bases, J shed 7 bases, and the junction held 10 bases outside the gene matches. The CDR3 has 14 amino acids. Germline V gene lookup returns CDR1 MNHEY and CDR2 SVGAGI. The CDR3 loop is CASSGTGGGSGYTF. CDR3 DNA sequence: TGTGCCAGCAGCGGGACAGGCGGCGGGAGTGGCTACACCTTC.

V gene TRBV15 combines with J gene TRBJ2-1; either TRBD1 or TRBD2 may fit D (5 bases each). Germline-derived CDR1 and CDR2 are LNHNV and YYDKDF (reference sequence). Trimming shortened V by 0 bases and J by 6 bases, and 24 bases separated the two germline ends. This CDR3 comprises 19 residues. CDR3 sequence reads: CATSRDGGRIQPPRNEQFF. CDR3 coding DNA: TGTGCCACCAGCAGAGATGGGGGTCGGATCCAACCCCCCCGCAATGAGCAGTTCTTC. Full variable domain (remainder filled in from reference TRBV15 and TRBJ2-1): DAMVIQNPRYQVTQFGKPVTLSCSQTLNHNVMYWYQQKSSQAPKLLFHYYDKDFNNEADTPDNFQSRRPNTSFCFLDIRSPGLGDTAMYLCATSRDGGRIQPPRNEQFFGPGTRLTVL.

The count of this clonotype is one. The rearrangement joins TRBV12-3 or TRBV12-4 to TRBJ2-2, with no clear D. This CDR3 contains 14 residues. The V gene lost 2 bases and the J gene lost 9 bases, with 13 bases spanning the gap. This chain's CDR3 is CASSLFPDVRELFF. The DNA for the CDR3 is TGTGCCAGCAGTTTATTTCCAGACGTCAGGGAGCTGTTTTTT.

The CDR3 loop reads CAISEGVREQFF. DNA of the CDR3: TGTGCCATCAGTGAAGGGGTAAGAGAGCAGTTCTTC. This sequence joins TRBV10-3 and TRBJ2-1; weak D call: TRBD1 (5 bases). The germline V gene encodes CDR1 ENHRY and CDR2 SYGVKD. The germline V and J ends were trimmed by 3 bases and 10 bases, with 10 bases remaining between them. CDR3 length: 12 amino acids.

The CDR3 region is CSARDSGRGDTEAFF. The DNA for the CDR3 is TGCAGTGCTAGAGATTCCGGCAGGGGAGACACTGAAGCTTTCTTT. The genes are TRBV20-1 and TRBJ1-1, with a weak D call TRBD1 (6 bases). Trimming left V 0 bases short and J 3 bases short, with 14 bases between. Germline V gene sequence: CDR1 DFQATT, CDR2 SNEGSKA (reference sequence). The CDR3 length is 15 residues.

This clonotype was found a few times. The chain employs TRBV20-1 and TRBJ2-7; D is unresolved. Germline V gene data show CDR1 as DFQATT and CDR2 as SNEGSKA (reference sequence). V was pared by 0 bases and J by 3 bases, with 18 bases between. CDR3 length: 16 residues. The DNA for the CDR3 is TGCAGTGCTAGAGATGGGTGGCAATCTAGAATCTACGAGCAGTACTTC. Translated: CSARDGWQSRIYEQYF.

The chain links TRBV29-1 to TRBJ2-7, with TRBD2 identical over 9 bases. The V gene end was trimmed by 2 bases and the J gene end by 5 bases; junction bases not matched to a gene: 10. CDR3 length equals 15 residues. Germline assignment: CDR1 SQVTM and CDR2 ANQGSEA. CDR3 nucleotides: TGCAGCGTTGAATCGGCGGGAGGGCCGTCTAACGAGCAGTACTTC. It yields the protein CSVESAGGPSNEQYF.

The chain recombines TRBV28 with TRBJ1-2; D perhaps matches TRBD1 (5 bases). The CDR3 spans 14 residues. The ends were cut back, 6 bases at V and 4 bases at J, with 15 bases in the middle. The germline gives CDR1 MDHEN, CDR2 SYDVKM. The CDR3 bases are TGTGCCAGCAGCTCTGGGGGACGTCGCTATGGCTACACCTTC. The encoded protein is CASSSGGRRYGYTF.

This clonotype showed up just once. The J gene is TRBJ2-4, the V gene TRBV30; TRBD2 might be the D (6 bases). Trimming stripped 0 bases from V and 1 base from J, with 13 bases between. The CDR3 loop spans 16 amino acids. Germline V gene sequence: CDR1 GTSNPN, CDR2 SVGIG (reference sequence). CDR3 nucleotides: TGTGCCTGGAGTGTACCCGGCCTAGCGGCCAAAAACATTCAGTACTTC. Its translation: CAWSVPGLAAKNIQYF.

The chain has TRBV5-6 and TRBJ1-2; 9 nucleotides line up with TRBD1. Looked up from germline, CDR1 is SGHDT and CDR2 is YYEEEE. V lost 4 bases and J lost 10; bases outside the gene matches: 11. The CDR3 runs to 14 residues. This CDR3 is CASSQPGQGVAYTF. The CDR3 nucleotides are TGTGCCAGCAGCCAGCCGGGACAGGGAGTAGCCTACACCTTC. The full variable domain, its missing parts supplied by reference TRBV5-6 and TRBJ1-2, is DAGVTQSPTHLIKTRGQQVTLRCSPKSGHDTVSWYQQALGQGPQFIFQYYEEEERQRGNFPDRFSGHQFPNYSSELNVNALLLGDSALYLCASSQPGQGVAYTFGSGTRLTVV.

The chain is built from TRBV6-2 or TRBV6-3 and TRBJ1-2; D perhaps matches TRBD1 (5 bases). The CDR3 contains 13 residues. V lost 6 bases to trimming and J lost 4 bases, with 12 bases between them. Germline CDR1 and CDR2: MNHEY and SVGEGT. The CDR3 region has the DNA TGTGCCAGCAGCGATAGGGGACCCTATGGCTACACCTTC. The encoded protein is CASSDRGPYGYTF.

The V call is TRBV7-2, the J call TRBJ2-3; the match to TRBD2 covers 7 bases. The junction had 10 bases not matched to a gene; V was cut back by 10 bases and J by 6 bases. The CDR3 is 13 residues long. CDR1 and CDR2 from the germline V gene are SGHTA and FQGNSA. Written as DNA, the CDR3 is TGTGCCACCCCCGGGGAGGGAAGGGATACGCAGTATTTT. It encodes CATPGEGRDTQYF.

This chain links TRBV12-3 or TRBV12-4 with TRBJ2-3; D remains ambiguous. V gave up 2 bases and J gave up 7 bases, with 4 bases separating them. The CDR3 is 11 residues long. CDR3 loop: CASSLRHTQYF. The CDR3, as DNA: TGTGCCAGCAGTTTACGCCATACGCAGTATTTT.

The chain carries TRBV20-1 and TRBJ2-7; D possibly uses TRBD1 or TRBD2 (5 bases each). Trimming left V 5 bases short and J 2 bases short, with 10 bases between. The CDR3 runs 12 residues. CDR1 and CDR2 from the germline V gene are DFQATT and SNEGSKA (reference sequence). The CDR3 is CSAARDPYEQYF. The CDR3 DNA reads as TGCAGTGCTGCCCGGGACCCCTACGAGCAGTACTTC.

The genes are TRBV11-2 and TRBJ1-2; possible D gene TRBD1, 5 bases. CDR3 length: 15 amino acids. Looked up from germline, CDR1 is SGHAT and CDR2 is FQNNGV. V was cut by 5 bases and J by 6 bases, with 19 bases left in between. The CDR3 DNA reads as TGTGCCAGCAGCCTAACCCTCGGGGGTGGAAATGGCTACACCTTC. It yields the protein CASSLTLGGGNGYTF.

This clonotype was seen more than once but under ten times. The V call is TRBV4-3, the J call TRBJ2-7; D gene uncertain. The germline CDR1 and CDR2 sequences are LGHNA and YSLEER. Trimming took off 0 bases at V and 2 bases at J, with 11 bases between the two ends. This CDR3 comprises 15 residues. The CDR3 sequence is CASSQDRLGAYEQYF. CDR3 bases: TGCGCCAGCAGCCAAGATAGATTAGGCGCCTACGAGCAGTACTTC.

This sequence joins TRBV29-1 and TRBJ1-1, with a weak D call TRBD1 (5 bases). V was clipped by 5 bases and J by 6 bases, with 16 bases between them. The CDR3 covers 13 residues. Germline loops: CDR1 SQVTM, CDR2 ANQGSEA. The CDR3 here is CSVKPQGGAEAFF. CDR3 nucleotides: TGCAGCGTTAAACCCCAGGGAGGGGCTGAAGCTTTCTTT.

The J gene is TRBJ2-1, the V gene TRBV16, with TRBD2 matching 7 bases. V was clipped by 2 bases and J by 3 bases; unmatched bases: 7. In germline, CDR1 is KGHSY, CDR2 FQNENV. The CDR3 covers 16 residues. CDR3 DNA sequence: TGTGCCAGCAGCCAAGATATCCGGGACTACTACAATGAGCAGTTCTTC. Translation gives CASSQDIRDYYNEQFF.

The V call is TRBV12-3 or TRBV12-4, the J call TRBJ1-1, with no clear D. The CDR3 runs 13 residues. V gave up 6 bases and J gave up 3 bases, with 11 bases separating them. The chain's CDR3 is CASRHPTHTEAFF. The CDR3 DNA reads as TGTGCCAGCAGACACCCGACACACACTGAAGCTTTCTTT.

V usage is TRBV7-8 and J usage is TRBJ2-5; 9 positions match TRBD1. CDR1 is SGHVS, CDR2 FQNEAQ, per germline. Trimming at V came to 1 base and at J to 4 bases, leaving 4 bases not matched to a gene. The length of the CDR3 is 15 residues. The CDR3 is CASSLGTGVAETQYF. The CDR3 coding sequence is TGTGCCAGCAGCTTAGGGACAGGGGTAGCAGAGACCCAGTACTTC.

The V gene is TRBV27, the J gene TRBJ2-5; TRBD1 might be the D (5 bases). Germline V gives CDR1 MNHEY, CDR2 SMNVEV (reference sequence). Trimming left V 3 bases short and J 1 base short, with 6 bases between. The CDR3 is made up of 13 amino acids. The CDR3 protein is CASSFGAQETQYF. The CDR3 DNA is TGTGCCAGCAGTTTTGGGGCCCAAGAGACCCAGTACTTC.